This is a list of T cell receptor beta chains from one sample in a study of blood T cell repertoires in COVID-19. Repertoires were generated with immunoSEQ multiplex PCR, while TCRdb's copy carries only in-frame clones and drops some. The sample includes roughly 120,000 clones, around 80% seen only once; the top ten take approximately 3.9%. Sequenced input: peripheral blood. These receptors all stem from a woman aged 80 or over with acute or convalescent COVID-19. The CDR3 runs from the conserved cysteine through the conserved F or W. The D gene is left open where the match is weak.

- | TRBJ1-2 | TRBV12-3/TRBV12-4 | CASRLQGNYGYTF
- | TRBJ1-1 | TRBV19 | CASSNAGERTEAFF
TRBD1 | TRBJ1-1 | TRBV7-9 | CASRPQGAANTEAFF
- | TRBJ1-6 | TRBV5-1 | CASSETLQGAVWSPLHF
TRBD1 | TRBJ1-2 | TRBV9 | CASSHDRGLYGYTF
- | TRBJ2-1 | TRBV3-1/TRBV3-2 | CASSGLLSSYNEQFF
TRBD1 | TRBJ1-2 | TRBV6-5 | CASWAGGGNYGYTF
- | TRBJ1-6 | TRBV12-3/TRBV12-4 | CASSPGEGPLHF
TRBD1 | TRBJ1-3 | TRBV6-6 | CASSPDRGSGNTIYF
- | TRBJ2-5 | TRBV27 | CASSSLQGGWETQYF
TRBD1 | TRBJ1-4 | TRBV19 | CASSRTGGEPGEKLFF
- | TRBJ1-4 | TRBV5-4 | CASSLDLFEKLFF
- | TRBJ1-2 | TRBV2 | CAGRGYYGYTF
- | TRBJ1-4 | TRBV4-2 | CASSQDYRDGEKLFF
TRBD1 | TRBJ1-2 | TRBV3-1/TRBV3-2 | CASSQAPGQGAGYTF
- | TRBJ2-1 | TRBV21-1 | CASSKFGQGEPEQFF
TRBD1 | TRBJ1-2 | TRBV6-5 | CASMTGIYGYTF
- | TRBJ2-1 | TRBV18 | CASSQAGGWGNEQFF
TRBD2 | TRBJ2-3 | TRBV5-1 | CASSPAGTTPTDTQYF
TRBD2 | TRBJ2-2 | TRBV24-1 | CATSPGLAGHTGELFF
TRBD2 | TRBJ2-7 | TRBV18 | CASSRALRTSGNYEQYF
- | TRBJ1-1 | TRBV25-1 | CASNWGQSEAFF
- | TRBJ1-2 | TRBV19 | CASSRGRGWYGYTF
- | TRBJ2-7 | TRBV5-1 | CASSLISGVTRPNYEQYF
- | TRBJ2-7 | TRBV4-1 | CARMGQARSSYEQYF
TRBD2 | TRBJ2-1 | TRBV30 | CAWSIKSGEGRNEQFF
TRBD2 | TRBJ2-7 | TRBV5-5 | CASSSLLAASSYEQYF
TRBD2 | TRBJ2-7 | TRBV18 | CASSPPGTGGSSEQYF
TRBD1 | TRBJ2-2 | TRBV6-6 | CASKAPGTDNTGELFF
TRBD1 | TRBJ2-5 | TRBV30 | CAWQTGETQYF
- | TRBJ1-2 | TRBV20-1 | CSASNRSYGYTF
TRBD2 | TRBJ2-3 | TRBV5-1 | CASSFKRELRYTDTQYF
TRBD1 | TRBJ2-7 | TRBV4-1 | CASSPGQGAYEQYF
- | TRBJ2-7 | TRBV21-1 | CASSGGRTGTCEQYF
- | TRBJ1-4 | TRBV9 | CASSVEGQTTNEKLFF
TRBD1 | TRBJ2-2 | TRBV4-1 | CASSPLTRGRVPGELFF
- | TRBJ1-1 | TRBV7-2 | CASSVQNTEAFF
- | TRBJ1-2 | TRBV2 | CASIYSPSGYTF
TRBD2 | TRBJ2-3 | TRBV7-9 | CASSFFGGAPDTQYF
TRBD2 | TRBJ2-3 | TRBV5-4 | CASSLTSGGPSDTQYF
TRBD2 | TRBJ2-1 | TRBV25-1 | CASSGGLAGGSEQFF